One T cell receptor beta chain is described in this entry. In germline, CDR1 is GTSNPN, CDR2 SVGIG (reference sequence). V gave up 5 bases and J gave up 2 bases, with 9 bases separating them. CDR3 length equals 12 residues. These data belong to a study of glioma-infiltrating T cells after dendritic cell vaccination. The method was immunoSEQ multiplex PCR; TCRdb's version includes in-frame clones alone and lacks a portion of them. The repertoire holds 85,000 to 110,000 clones, with roughly 81% as singletons. The receptor was derived from a human donor with glioblastoma. The specimen was blood, collected before dendritic cell vaccination. This chain connects TRBV30 to TRBJ2-5, with D tentatively TRBD2 (5 bases). In DNA form, the CDR3 reads TGTGCCTGGTCGAGGGTACAAGAGACCCAGTACTTC. Protein: CAWSRVQETQYF.